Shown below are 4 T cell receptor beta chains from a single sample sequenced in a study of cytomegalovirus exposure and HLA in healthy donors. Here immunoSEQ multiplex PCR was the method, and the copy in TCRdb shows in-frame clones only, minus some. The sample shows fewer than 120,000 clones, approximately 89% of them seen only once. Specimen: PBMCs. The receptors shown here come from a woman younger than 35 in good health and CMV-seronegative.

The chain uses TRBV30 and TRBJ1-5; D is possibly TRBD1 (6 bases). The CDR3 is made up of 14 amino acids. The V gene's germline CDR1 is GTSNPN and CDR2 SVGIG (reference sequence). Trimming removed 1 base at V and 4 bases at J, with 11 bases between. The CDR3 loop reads CAWSGGGRNQPQHF. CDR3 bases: TGTGCCTGGAGTGGGGGGGGGCGGAATCAGCCCCAGCATTTT. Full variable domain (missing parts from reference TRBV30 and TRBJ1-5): SQTIHQWPATLVQPVGSPLSLECTVEGTSNPNLYWYRQAAGRGLQLLFYSVGIGQISSEVPQNLSASRPQDRQFILSSKKLLLSDSGFYLCAWSGGGRNQPQHFGDGTRLSIL.

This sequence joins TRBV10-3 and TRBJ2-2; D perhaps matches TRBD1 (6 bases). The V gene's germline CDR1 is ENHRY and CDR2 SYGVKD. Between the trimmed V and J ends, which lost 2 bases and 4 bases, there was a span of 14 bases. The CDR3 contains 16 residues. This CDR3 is CAISEPGTTSTGELFF. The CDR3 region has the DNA TGTGCCATCAGTGAGCCCGGGACAACGTCCACCGGGGAGCTGTTTTTT.

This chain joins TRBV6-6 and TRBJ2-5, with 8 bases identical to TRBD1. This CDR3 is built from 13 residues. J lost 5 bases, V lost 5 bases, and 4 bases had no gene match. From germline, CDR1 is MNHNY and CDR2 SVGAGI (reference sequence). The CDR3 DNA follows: TGTGCCAGCAGTCGGACAGGGAAGGAGACCCAGTACTTC. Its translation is CASSRTGKETQYF.

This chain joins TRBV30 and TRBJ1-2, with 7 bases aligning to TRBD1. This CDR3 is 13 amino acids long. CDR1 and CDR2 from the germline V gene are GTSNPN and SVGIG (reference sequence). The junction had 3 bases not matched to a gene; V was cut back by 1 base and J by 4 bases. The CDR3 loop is CAWSATGVYGYTF. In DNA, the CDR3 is TGTGCCTGGAGTGCCACAGGGGTCTATGGCTACACCTTC.